Presented here are 10 T cell receptor beta chains from one specimen sequenced in a study of radiation and T cells in renal cell carcinoma. The time point: blood 2 weeks post-SBRT. Indicated treatment: 15 Gy SBRT to primary tumor, nephrectomy 4 weeks later. Generated by immunoSEQ multiplex PCR, the TCRdb table keeps only in-frame clones and is missing some. The data show tens of thousands of clones, 80% to 90% seen once. This specimen was blood, taken from a patient whose treatment included radiotherapy and nephrectomy. Source of these receptors: a woman between 50 and 59 years old with renal cell carcinoma.

V is TRBV6-5 and J is TRBJ2-7; 8 nucleotides line up with TRBD1. CDR3 length: 12 amino acids. Germline V gene sequence: CDR1 MNHEY, CDR2 SVGAGI. V dropped 6 bases and J dropped 12; count of bases not matched to a gene: 10. CDR3 DNA: TGTGCCAGCAGCACCGGGACAGGTCGTCGGTACTTC. Translating it yields CASSTGTGRRYF.

V is TRBV28 and J is TRBJ2-1; tentative D call: TRBD1 (6 bases). The V and J ends lost 3 bases and 6 bases respectively, with 12 bases between them. The CDR3 runs 14 residues. The V gene's germline CDR1 is MDHEN and CDR2 SYDVKM. The CDR3 protein is CASSFEDSFNEQFF. Here the CDR3 DNA reads TGTGCCAGCAGTTTCGAGGACAGTTTCAATGAGCAGTTCTTC.

This clone was seen a few times. This chain uses TRBV4-1 with TRBJ2-7; 10 nucleotides align to TRBD1. Losses at the gene ends were 2 bases for V and 5 bases for J; bases not matched to a gene: 3. Germline V gives CDR1 MGHRA, CDR2 YSYEKL. The CDR3 consists of 14 residues. The CDR3 DNA reads as TGCGCCAGCAGCCAATCGACAGGGGGCAACGAGCAGTACTTC. Translation: CASSQSTGGNEQYF.

The chain employs TRBV19 and TRBJ1-2, with D perhaps matching TRBD1 (6 bases). From germline, CDR1 is LNHDA and CDR2 SQIVND (reference sequence). V shed 1 base and J shed 4 bases, with 7 bases lying between them. The CDR3 has 13 amino acids. The CDR3 region has the DNA TGTGCCAGTAGTATAGGGACAGTCTATGGCTACACCTTC. It is translated as CASSIGTVYGYTF.

The chain couples TRBV2 to TRBJ2-3; 11 bases line up with TRBD2. CDR3 length: 17 amino acids. From germline, CDR1 is SNHLY and CDR2 FYNNEI. Trimming cost V 8 bases and J 1 base; bases outside gene matches: 11. The CDR3 spells CASSGLAAASGTDTQYF. DNA of the CDR3: TGTGCCAGCTCGGGACTAGCGGCCGCCAGTGGCACAGATACGCAGTATTTT.

The chain carries TRBV15 and TRBJ2-7, with D maybe TRBD1 (6 bases). V lost 0 bases to trimming and J lost 3 bases, with 15 bases between them. Germline V gives CDR1 LNHNV, CDR2 YYDKDF (reference sequence). There are 16 residues in the CDR3. Here the CDR3 reads CATSREMPGVIYEQYF. CDR3 nucleotide sequence: TGTGCCACCAGCAGAGAGATGCCAGGGGTGATCTACGAGCAGTACTTC.

The chain carries TRBV2 and TRBJ2-7; 7 bases map to TRBD1. CDR1 and CDR2 (germline): SNHLY, FYNNEI. This CDR3 spans 13 amino acids. With 4 bases clipped from V and 7 bases from J, the junction kept 7 bases outside the gene matches. CDR3: CASSGGPRGEQYF. The CDR3 DNA reads TGTGCCAGCAGTGGTGGACCCAGGGGGGAGCAGTACTTC.

The chain has TRBV19 and TRBJ2-6; D gene uncertain. This CDR3 region has 15 residues. Trimming cost V 5 bases and J 0 bases, with 8 bases left between them. Germline assignment: CDR1 LNHDA and CDR2 SQIVND (reference sequence). The CDR3 region is CASSLQRSGANVLTF. Written as DNA, the CDR3 is TGTGCCAGTAGTCTCCAGCGCTCTGGGGCCAACGTCCTGACTTTC.

The chain is built from TRBV2 and TRBJ1-5, with a tentative D call TRBD1 (5 bases). CDR3 size: 14 residues. With 3 bases removed from V and 7 bases from J, the gap between germline ends came to 13 bases. Germline V gene data show CDR1 as SNHLY and CDR2 as FYNNEI. This chain's CDR3 is CASSDRGVGQPQHF. The CDR3 DNA sequence: TGTGCCAGCAGTGACCGGGGGGTCGGACAGCCCCAGCATTTT. The full variable domain, completed using reference TRBV2 and TRBJ1-5, is EPEVTQTPSHQVTQMGQEVILRCVPISNHLYFYWYRQILGQKVEFLVSFYNNEISEKSEIFDDQFSVERPDGSNFTLKIRSTKLEDSAMYFCASSDRGVGQPQHFGDGTRLSIL.

This rearrangement joins TRBV4-3 to TRBJ2-7, with D hard to call. The CDR3 is made up of 15 amino acids. CDR1 and CDR2 from the germline V gene are LGHNA and YSLEER. The V and J ends lost 4 bases and 3 bases respectively, with 16 bases between them. CDR3 DNA: TGCGCCAGCAGCCCGTCTGTTACGCTGGACTACGAGCAGTACTTC. Its protein is CASSPSVTLDYEQYF.